This T cell receptor beta chain was observed in a study of blood T cells in healthy people across ages. Study observations and caveats: TCR beta diversity per million T cells fell roughly linearly with age.

The V end lost 0 bases, the J end lost 7 bases, and 17 bases lay between the germline ends. Germline V gene data show CDR1 as SGHRS and CDR2 as YFSETQ. The CDR3 is made up of 17 amino acids. On this clonotype itself: Its antigen is unknown.

PCR was performed a second time for roughly 7 to 11 cycles using a sample-barcoded 5' primer and a J-beta primer mix. In TCRdb, the 5' RACE reads were re-called with MiXCR into one record per CDR3 protein. The sample includes 800,000 to 1,300,000 distinct CDR3 sequences, approximately 26% of them seen just once. This sample also appeared in a second study, on T cells of mothers and their children.

Sequenced material: blood. This sequence originates from a girl aged 2-10 years in good health. The chain carries TRBV5-1 and TRBJ1-6, with D maybe TRBD1 (5 bases). This chain's CDR3 is CASSLGERDGYNSPLHF. The CDR3 DNA sequence: TGCGCCAGCAGCTTGGGAGAGCGGGACGGATACAATTCACCCCTCCACTTT.